This passage covers 13 T cell receptor beta chains from one sample sequenced in a study of T cells after yellow fever vaccination. Each CDR3 protein gets one entry after TCRdb re-called the 5' RACE reads with MiXCR. This sample carries about 220,000 distinct CDR3 sequences, approximately 3% of them seen once, and the ten largest clones take approximately 3%. The sequencing here drew on CD4+ T cells sorted from PBMCs, taken 10 days after the yellow fever booster vaccination. The receptor set was obtained from a man younger than 35 who received the YFV17D yellow fever vaccine.

This clonotype has more than one count but fewer than ten. The chain employs TRBV9 and TRBJ1-2; TRBD1 is a possible D gene (5 bases). V was trimmed by 3 bases and J by 5 bases, leaving 8 bases between them. CDR1 is SGDLS and CDR2 is YYNGEE in the germline V gene. This CDR3 has 12 residues. The CDR3: CASSAEGYGYTF. The CDR3 region has the DNA TGTGCCAGCAGCGCGGAGGGGTATGGCTACACCTTC.

This clonotype appeared a few times. The genes are TRBV5-6 and TRBJ2-5; unclear D gene. This CDR3 contains 15 residues. Germline V CDR1 and CDR2: SGHDT, YYEEEE. V lost 2 bases and J lost 0, with 11 bases in between. This CDR3 is CASSFVQAYQETQYF. The CDR3 region has the DNA TGTGCCAGCAGCTTCGTTCAGGCGTACCAAGAGACCCAGTACTTC.

In its sample, this clonotype was seen many times. The chain carries TRBV10-3 and TRBJ2-3; 10 nucleotides match TRBD1. The CDR3 runs 14 residues. Germline lookup yields CDR1 ENHRY and CDR2 SYGVKD. V gave up 6 bases and J gave up 10 bases; unmatched junction bases: 10. In DNA form, the CDR3 reads TGTGCCATCAGCGGCGGGACAGGGGAGTCCCCGCAGTATTTT. Residues: CAISGGTGESPQYF.

This clonotype was seen only a few times. This chain uses TRBV9 with TRBJ1-3, with D maybe TRBD1 (5 bases). The CDR3 spans 15 residues. The ends were cut back, 3 bases at V and 2 bases at J, with 12 bases in the middle. Looked up from germline, CDR1 is SGDLS and CDR2 is YYNGEE. CDR3 residues: CASSANTGTGNTIYF. For the CDR3, the DNA is TGTGCCAGCAGCGCAAATACAGGCACTGGAAACACCATATATTTT.

The J gene is TRBJ2-5, the V gene TRBV20-1; a possible D gene is TRBD2 (5 bases). The CDR3 runs 14 residues. The germline V and J ends were trimmed by 0 bases and 1 base, with 9 bases remaining between them. The germline CDR1 and CDR2 sequences are DFQATT and SNEGSKA (reference sequence). The CDR3 sequence: CSARDKGAQETQYF. The DNA for the CDR3 is TGCAGTGCTAGAGATAAGGGAGCCCAAGAGACCCAGTACTTC.

This clonotype occurred a few times. This chain connects TRBV9 to TRBJ2-3, with D perhaps given as TRBD1 or TRBD2 (6 bases each). The CDR3 loop spans 15 amino acids. CDR1 and CDR2 (germline): SGDLS, YYNGEE. Trimming shortened V by 4 bases and J by 2 bases, and 14 bases separated the two germline ends. The CDR3 region is CASSPFWGATDTQYF. CDR3 nucleotide sequence: TGTGCCAGCAGCCCCTTCTGGGGGGCCACAGATACGCAGTATTTT.

CDR3 sequence reads: CASSLGGQVIGYTF. The CDR3 DNA is TGCGCCAGCAGCTTGGGGGGACAGGTCATCGGCTACACCTTC. The rearrangement links TRBV5-1 to TRBJ1-2; 8 positions match TRBD1. Germline V gene sequence: CDR1 SGHRS, CDR2 YFSETQ. This CDR3 is 14 amino acids long. J was trimmed by 8 bases and V by 0 bases; bases with no gene match: 6.

Remarks on this clonotype: Possible read error: a much larger clone is one base away. This chain joins TRBV24-1 and TRBJ2-7; a possible D gene is TRBD2 (5 bases). Germline loops: CDR1 KGHDR, CDR2 SFDVKD. V lost 12 bases to trimming and J lost 4 bases, with 18 bases between them. The CDR3 runs 13 residues. The CDR3 loop is CAYGPGGGYEQYF. As DNA, the CDR3 is TGTGCCTACGGCCCAGGCGGCGGGTACGAGCAGTACTTC.

This clonotype was seen repeatedly, ten times or more. The J gene is TRBJ2-4, the V gene TRBV29-1, with 10 nucleotides matching TRBD2. The V gene end was trimmed by 4 bases and the J gene end by 9 bases; junction bases not matched to a gene: 9. The germline V gene encodes CDR1 SQVTM and CDR2 ANQGSEA. The CDR3 is made up of 14 amino acids. This CDR3 reads CSVGDSGGLSIQYF. The CDR3, as DNA: TGCAGCGTTGGTGATAGCGGGGGGTTAAGCATTCAGTACTTC.

This clonotype has a count of ten or more. This chain connects TRBV2 to TRBJ1-5, with a possible D match to TRBD1 (6 bases). The germline V gene has CDR1 SNHLY and CDR2 FYNNEI. Trimming removed 6 bases at V and 6 bases at J, with 12 bases between. The CDR3 consists of 13 residues. CDR3 sequence: CASRQGGGQPQHF. CDR3 nucleotides: TGTGCCAGCAGACAGGGAGGGGGTCAGCCCCAGCATTTT.

This clonotype has at least ten counts. The CDR3 loop reads CATSDETGGETQYF. CDR3 coding DNA: TGTGCCACCAGTGACGAAACAGGGGGTGAGACCCAGTACTTC. J is TRBJ2-5 and V is TRBV24-1; 8 bases match TRBD1. With 4 bases clipped from V and 5 bases from J, the junction kept 5 bases outside the gene matches. Germline CDR1 reads KGHDR; CDR2 reads SFDVKD. The CDR3 is 14 residues long.

This clonotype came up many times. CDR3: CASSLGDRARDTQYF. DNA of the CDR3: TGCGCCAGCAGCTTGGGCGACAGGGCTCGAGATACGCAGTATTTT. This chain uses TRBV5-1 with TRBJ2-3, with 7 nucleotides matching TRBD1. With 0 bases clipped from V and 5 bases from J, the junction kept 6 bases outside the gene matches. The CDR3 loop spans 15 amino acids. Germline lookup yields CDR1 SGHRS and CDR2 YFSETQ. The variable domain in full, completed from reference TRBV5-1 and TRBJ2-3, reads KAGVTQTPRYLIKTRGQQVTLSCSPISGHRSVSWYQQTPGQGLQFLFEYFSETQRNKGNFPGRFSGRQFSNSRSEMNVSTLELGDSALYLCASSLGDRARDTQYFGPGTRLTVL.

A few counts support this clonotype. The CDR3 protein is CSAIGTSGYTDTQYF. Written as DNA, the CDR3 is TGCAGTGCTATCGGGACTAGCGGCTACACAGATACGCAGTATTTT. V and J are TRBV20-1 and TRBJ2-3; TRBD2 agrees at 11 bases. The CDR3 covers 15 residues. Germline V gene data show CDR1 as DFQATT and CDR2 as SNEGSKA (reference sequence). The V gene end was trimmed by 4 bases and the J gene end by 2 bases; junction bases not matched to a gene: 5.